One and the same sample provided the 21 T cell receptor beta chains below, sequenced in a study of blood T cell repertoires in COVID-19. Assay: immunoSEQ multiplex PCR; the TCRdb copy retains only in-frame clones and omits some. The table has more than 85,000 clones, about 86% seen once. Sequencing was done on a sample of PBMCs or T cells enriched from blood (not recorded which). The receptors shown here come from a woman between 45 and 60 years old who had recovered from COVID-19.

The gene calls are TRBV5-1 and TRBJ2-3; 8 bases are a match to TRBD1. V lost 3 bases and J lost 3; bases outside the gene matches: 6. CDR3 size: 15 residues. Germline V gene sequence: CDR1 SGHRS, CDR2 YFSETQ. The DNA of the CDR3 is TGCGCCAGCAGCTGGGGGGACAGGACTACAGATACGCAGTATTTT. Encoded protein: CASSWGDRTTDTQYF.

The chain carries TRBV2 and TRBJ1-5, with 8 bases matching TRBD1. This CDR3 comprises 14 residues. CDR1 and CDR2 from the germline V gene are SNHLY and FYNNEI. Unmatched junction bases numbered 3, after V lost 6 bases and J lost 2 bases. Here the CDR3 reads CASREQGGNQPQHF. The DNA of the CDR3 is TGTGCCAGCAGAGAACAGGGGGGCAATCAGCCCCAGCATTTT.

This sequence joins TRBV5-1 and TRBJ1-6, with 7 positions matching TRBD1. After removal of 7 bases from V and 5 bases from J, the junction contained 3 bases not matched to a gene. Germline CDR1 is SGHRS and CDR2 is YFSETQ. This CDR3 region has 13 residues. The CDR3 loop is CASRDSNNSPLHF. The CDR3 nucleotides read TGCGCCAGCCGGGACAGCAATAATTCACCCCTCCACTTT.

The J gene is TRBJ1-2, the V gene TRBV10-3; perhaps TRBD1 as D (5 bases). Germline V gene sequence: CDR1 ENHRY, CDR2 SYGVKD. Between the trimmed V and J ends, which lost 0 bases and 5 bases, there was a span of 13 bases. This CDR3 has 15 residues. The CDR3 is CAISESLTGPYGYTF. DNA of the CDR3: TGTGCCATCAGTGAGTCATTAACAGGACCATATGGCTACACCTTC.

The chain links TRBV5-1 to TRBJ2-1; 7 bases match TRBD1. J gave up 4 bases and V 2 bases, and 3 bases lay outside the gene matches. The CDR3 has 14 residues. The germline CDR1 and CDR2 sequences are SGHRS and YFSETQ. CDR3 sequence (DNA): TGCGCCAGCAGCTTACAGGGGATTTACAATGAGCAGTTCTTC. This codes for CASSLQGIYNEQFF.

V gene TRBV5-1 combines with J gene TRBJ1-1; a possible D gene is TRBD1 (5 bases). CDR1 and CDR2 from the germline V gene are SGHRS and YFSETQ. Trimming pared 0 bases from V and 3 bases from J, leaving 9 bases between. The CDR3 loop spans 14 amino acids. The CDR3 nucleotides are TGCGCCAGCAGCTTGGAGGGGATTTACACTGAAGCTTTCTTT. Residues: CASSLEGIYTEAFF. Together with reference TRBV5-1 and TRBJ1-1, the CDR3 gives the full variable domain: KAGVTQTPRYLIKTRGQQVTLSCSPISGHRSVSWYQQTPGQGLQFLFEYFSETQRNKGNFPGRFSGRQFSNSRSEMNVSTLELGDSALYLCASSLEGIYTEAFFGQGTRLTVV.

The chain employs TRBV2 and TRBJ1-6; possible D gene TRBD1, 5 bases. V was pared by 3 bases and J by 6 bases, with 9 bases between. The CDR3 is 14 residues long. Germline assignment: CDR1 SNHLY and CDR2 FYNNEI. The CDR3 DNA follows: TGTGCCAGCAGTGACACAGGTGGTAATTCACCCCTCCACTTT. Its protein product is CASSDTGGNSPLHF.

This sequence joins TRBV10-1 and TRBJ1-1, with D perhaps TRBD1 (5 bases). This CDR3 is built from 14 residues. Between the trimmed V and J ends, which lost 0 bases and 4 bases, there was a span of 9 bases. Germline V gives CDR1 WNHNN, CDR2 SYGVQD (reference sequence). CDR3 residues: CASSESGGGTEAFF. The CDR3 bases are TGCGCCAGCAGTGAGTCCGGGGGAGGCACTGAAGCTTTCTTT.

This chain links TRBV9 with TRBJ2-3, with 8 bases aligning to TRBD1. The CDR3 is 18 residues long. Germline lookup yields CDR1 SGDLS and CDR2 YYNGEE. Unmatched junction bases numbered 11, after V lost 0 bases and J lost 2 bases. DNA for the CDR3: TGTGCCAGCAGCGTAGTAGCCCTCACGGGACAGGACACAGATACGCAGTATTTT. Translation gives CASSVVALTGQDTDTQYF. Looking up the rest from reference TRBV9 and TRBJ2-3 gives the full variable domain: DSGVTQTPKHLITATGQRVTLRCSPRSGDLSVYWYQQSLDQGLQFLIQYYNGEERAKGNILERFSAQQFPDLHSELNLSSLELGDSALYFCASSVVALTGQDTDTQYFGPGTRLTVL.

The chain joins TRBV5-1 to TRBJ2-5, with TRBD2 as a possible D gene (6 bases). V shed 5 bases and J shed 2 bases, with 16 bases lying between them. Germline V CDR1 and CDR2: SGHRS, YFSETQ. The CDR3 is made up of 15 amino acids. The CDR3 sequence is CASSTGGILQETQYF. CDR3 DNA: TGCGCCAGCAGTACGGGCGGGATCTTGCAAGAGACCCAGTACTTC.

The gene calls are TRBV5-1 and TRBJ2-3; 10 bases line up with TRBD2. CDR3 length: 14 residues. CDR1 and CDR2 from the germline V gene are SGHRS and YFSETQ. The ends lost 5 bases at V and 3 bases at J; junction bases unmatched: 3. CDR3 nucleotide sequence: TGCGCCAGCAGATCGGGACTAGCGACAGATACGCAGTATTTT. Translation: CASRSGLATDTQYF.

CDR3 in DNA: TGTGCCAGCAAGGACAGTAATCAGCCCCAGCATTTT. It codes for CASKDSNQPQHF. The chain couples TRBV12-3 or TRBV12-4 to TRBJ1-5; perhaps TRBD1 as D (6 bases). The ends were cut back, 7 bases at V and 4 bases at J, with 8 bases in the middle. This CDR3 is built from 12 residues.

The chain employs TRBV27 and TRBJ1-1; D may be TRBD1 (6 bases). Germline V gives CDR1 MNHEY, CDR2 SMNVEV (reference sequence). Trimming stripped 2 bases from V and 5 bases from J, with 15 bases between. The length of the CDR3 is 15 residues. The CDR3: CASSLGTGRGTEAFF. The CDR3 nucleotides are TGTGCCAGCAGTTTAGGCACAGGGAGGGGAACTGAAGCTTTCTTT.

This clone has only a few counts. The gene calls are TRBV10-3 and TRBJ2-1, with 7 bases identical to TRBD1. The germline V gene has CDR1 ENHRY and CDR2 SYGVKD. Unmatched junction bases numbered 7, after V lost 0 bases and J lost 8 bases. This CDR3 is built from 15 residues. The CDR3 bases are TGTGCCATCAGTGAGTCAGGGGGCTCAGGTTATGAGCAGTTCTTC. Its protein product is CAISESGGSGYEQFF.

The V call is TRBV27, the J call TRBJ2-2; TRBD1 matches 8 bases. Germline CDR1 is MNHEY and CDR2 is SMNVEV (reference sequence). Germline trimming cut 6 bases from V and 3 bases from J; bases unmatched to any gene: 9. The CDR3 runs 16 residues. CDR3 sequence: CASRAERTGYTGELFF. CDR3 DNA: TGTGCCAGCAGGGCAGAACGGACAGGGTACACCGGGGAGCTGTTTTTT.

The rearrangement joins TRBV15 to TRBJ2-3, with 10 nucleotides matching TRBD2. The V and J ends lost 0 bases and 6 bases, in that order; junction bases with no gene match: 3. Germline CDR1 is LNHNV and CDR2 is YYDKDF (reference sequence). The CDR3 sequence is 15 residues long. This chain's CDR3 is CATSRDVAGGDTQYF. Written as DNA, the CDR3 is TGTGCCACCAGCAGAGATGTAGCGGGGGGTGATACGCAGTATTTT. Using reference TRBV15 and TRBJ2-3 for the parts outside the CDR3, the full variable domain is DAMVIQNPRYQVTQFGKPVTLSCSQTLNHNVMYWYQQKSSQAPKLLFHYYDKDFNNEADTPDNFQSRRPNTSFCFLDIRSPGLGDTAMYLCATSRDVAGGDTQYFGPGTRLTVL.

The chain links TRBV5-5 to TRBJ2-1; TRBD2 matches 8 bases. The CDR3 extends over 17 amino acids. V gave up 0 bases and J gave up 0 bases; unmatched junction bases: 5. From germline, CDR1 is SGHKS and CDR2 YYEKEE (reference sequence). The CDR3 sequence is CASSLASGGLSYNEQFF. In DNA form, the CDR3 reads TGTGCCAGCAGCTTGGCGAGCGGGGGACTCTCCTACAATGAGCAGTTCTTC.

The rearrangement links TRBV28 to TRBJ1-2; tentative D call: TRBD1 (5 bases). Germline V gene sequence: CDR1 MDHEN, CDR2 SYDVKM. V shed 4 bases and J shed 0 bases, with 12 bases lying between them. The CDR3 loop spans 15 amino acids. CDR3 amino acids: CASSSQGLANYGYTF. CDR3 bases: TGTGCCAGCAGTTCCCAGGGCCTAGCTAACTATGGCTACACCTTC.

This clone was seen once. V and J are TRBV30 and TRBJ2-7, with TRBD1 identical over 9 bases. The CDR3 has 14 amino acids. The trim removed 2 bases at V and 6 bases at J, leaving 8 bases unmatched. The germline gives CDR1 GTSNPN, CDR2 SVGIG (reference sequence). Written as DNA, the CDR3 is TGTGCCTGGAGTCGAGGGGGGACAGGGAGCGAGCAGTACTTC. Translated: CAWSRGGTGSEQYF.

In nucleotides, the CDR3 is TGTGCCAGCAGTTACACGAGGAACACTGAAGCTTTCTTT. This codes for CASSYTRNTEAFF. The chain is built from TRBV6-5 and TRBJ1-1; no clear D gene. The CDR3 totals 13 residues. Germline CDR1 is MNHEY and CDR2 is SVGAGI. The germline V and J ends were trimmed by 2 bases and 1 base, with 5 bases remaining between them.

The chain carries TRBV7-8 and TRBJ2-1; 8 bases are shared with TRBD1. V was clipped by 5 bases and J by 8 bases; unmatched bases: 14. This CDR3 is built from 16 residues. Germline values: CDR1 SGHVS, CDR2 FQNEAQ. The CDR3 coding sequence is TGTGCCAGCAGCCCTCGGACAGGGACCCTGGGCGATGAGCAGTTCTTC. This translates into CASSPRTGTLGDEQFF.